This T cell receptor beta chain was identified in a study of T cell changes during pregnancy in multiple sclerosis. Sequencing was performed with immunoSEQ multiplex PCR; in TCRdb, only in-frame clones are kept and a portion is missing. Of approximately 42,000 clones in the sample, around 80% are singletons; the top ten hold 0.55% to 0.65%. This TCR came from a female donor with multiple sclerosis, enrolled in a pregnancy study. The specimen was CD4+ T cells from peripheral blood mononuclear cells, collected before pregnancy.

The CDR3, as DNA: TGTGCCAGCATGGGGACAGACTTCACAGATACGCAGTATTTT. This encodes CASMGTDFTDTQYF. The chain employs TRBV2 and TRBJ2-3; 7 bases agree with TRBD1. CDR3 length: 14 residues. Germline V gene lookup returns CDR1 SNHLY and CDR2 FYNNEI. The J segment lost 2 bases and the V segment lost 7 bases, leaving 6 bases of the junction unmatched.